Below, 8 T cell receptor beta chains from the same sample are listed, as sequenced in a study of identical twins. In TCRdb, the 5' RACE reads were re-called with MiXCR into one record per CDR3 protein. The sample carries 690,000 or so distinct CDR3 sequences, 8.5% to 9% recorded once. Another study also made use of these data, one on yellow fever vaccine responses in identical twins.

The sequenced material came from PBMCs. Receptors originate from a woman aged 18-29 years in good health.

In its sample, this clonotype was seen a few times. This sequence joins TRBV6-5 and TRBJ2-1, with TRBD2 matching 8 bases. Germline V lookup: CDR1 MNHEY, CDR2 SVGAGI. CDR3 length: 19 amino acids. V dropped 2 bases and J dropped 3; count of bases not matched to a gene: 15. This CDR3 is CASSYTQGSGATFYNEQFF. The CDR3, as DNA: TGTGCCAGCAGTTACACCCAGGGTAGCGGGGCGACATTCTACAATGAGCAGTTCTTC.

This CDR3 reads CASSIFGGETQYF. CDR3 in DNA: TGTGCCAGTAGTATCTTCGGGGGAGAGACCCAGTACTTC. The chain has TRBV19 and TRBJ2-5; a possible D gene is TRBD2 (6 bases). The CDR3 extends over 13 amino acids. Germline assignment: CDR1 LNHDA and CDR2 SQIVND (reference sequence). Trimming cost V 3 bases and J 4 bases, with 9 bases left between them.

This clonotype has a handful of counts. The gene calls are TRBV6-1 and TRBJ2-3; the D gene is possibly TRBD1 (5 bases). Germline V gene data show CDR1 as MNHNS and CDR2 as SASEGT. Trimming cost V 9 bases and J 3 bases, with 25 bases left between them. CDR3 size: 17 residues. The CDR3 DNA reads TGTGCCAGTGGGTCAGGGAACAACTATCCGAGGACAGATACGCAGTATTTT. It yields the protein CASGSGNNYPRTDTQYF.

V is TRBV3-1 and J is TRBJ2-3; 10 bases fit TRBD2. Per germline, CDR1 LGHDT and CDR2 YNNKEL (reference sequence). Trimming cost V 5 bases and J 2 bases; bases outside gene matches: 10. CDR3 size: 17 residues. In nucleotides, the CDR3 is TGTGCCAGCAGCTCTCGAGGTAGCGGGGGGACCACAGATACGCAGTATTTT. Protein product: CASSSRGSGGTTDTQYF.

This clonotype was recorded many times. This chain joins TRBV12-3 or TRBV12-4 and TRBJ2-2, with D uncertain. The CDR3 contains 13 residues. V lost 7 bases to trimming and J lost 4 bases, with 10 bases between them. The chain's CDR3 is CASIGEGTGELFF. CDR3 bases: TGTGCCAGCATTGGGGAAGGCACCGGGGAGCTGTTTTTT.

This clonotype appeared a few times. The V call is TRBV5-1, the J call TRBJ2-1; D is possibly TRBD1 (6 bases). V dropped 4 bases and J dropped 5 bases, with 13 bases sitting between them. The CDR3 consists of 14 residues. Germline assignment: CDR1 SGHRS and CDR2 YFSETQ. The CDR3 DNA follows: TGCGCCAGCAGCGGGGAACAGGGAGACAATGAGCAGTTCTTC. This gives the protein CASSGEQGDNEQFF.

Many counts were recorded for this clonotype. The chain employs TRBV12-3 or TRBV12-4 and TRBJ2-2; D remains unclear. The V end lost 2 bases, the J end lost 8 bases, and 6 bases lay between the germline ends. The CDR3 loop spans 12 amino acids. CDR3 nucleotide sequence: TGTGCCAGCAGTTTACCCCGGGGGGAGCTGTTTTTT. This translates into CASSLPRGELFF.

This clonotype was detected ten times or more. As DNA, the CDR3 is TGTGCCAGCAGTGAAAGGGGGGATTATGGCTACACCTTC. Translated: CASSERGDYGYTF. The V gene is TRBV2, the J gene TRBJ1-2; perhaps TRBD1 as D (6 bases). The CDR3 runs to 13 residues. Trimming shortened V by 2 bases and J by 5 bases, and 9 bases separated the two germline ends. Germline CDR1 is SNHLY and CDR2 is FYNNEI.